This record concerns one TCR beta chain sequence. Its antigen is currently unknown. The record originates from a study of beta chain features in type 1 diabetes. General study points: Reduced insertions and increased deletions marked VDJ junctions in type 1 diabetes patients. Type 1 diabetes patients showed a moderate but significant shortening of TCRB CDR3s in all four CD4+ subsets.

TCRB transcripts that were expressed got sequenced, as all of the isolated RNA had been reverse transcribed. The repertoire was sequenced with immunoSEQ multiplex PCR; TCRdb's copy has only in-frame clones and lacks some. The sample lists hundreds of thousands of clones, 15% to 20% occurring once. The collection from each donor was one heparinised blood draw averaging roughly 100 mL. The receptor was isolated from a young woman in good health. Sequenced: naive CD4+ T cells from blood.

The CDR3 DNA reads TGTGCCAGCAGTGGAAGCACAGTCCAGCAGTACTTC. Translation gives CASSGSTVQQYF. This rearrangement joins TRBV6-5 to TRBJ2-7; unclear D gene. The CDR3 sequence is 12 residues long. From germline, CDR1 is MNHEY and CDR2 SVGAGI. V shed 5 bases and J shed 8 bases, with 13 bases lying between them.